Listed here are 17 T cell receptor beta chains from one sample, sequenced in a study of cytomegalovirus exposure and HLA in healthy donors. Primers included in the PCR were 60 Vbeta and 13 Jbeta primers. Assay: immunoSEQ multiplex PCR; the TCRdb copy retains only in-frame clones and omits some. The sample has roughly 180,000 clones; 65% to 85% are singletons. Sample: PBMCs. These receptors were obtained from a girl under 18 in good health and CMV-seropositive.

This clone occurred a few times. The chain combines TRBV29-1 with TRBJ1-1; no clear D gene. The CDR3 spans 12 residues. Germline V gene lookup returns CDR1 SQVTM and CDR2 ANQGSEA. Trimming stripped 6 bases from V and 7 bases from J, with 15 bases between. This chain's CDR3 is CSVELGEGEAFF. The CDR3 bases are TGCAGCGTGGAACTGGGCGAGGGTGAAGCTTTCTTT.

The J gene is TRBJ2-1, the V gene TRBV6-1, with 8 bases that match TRBD2. J lost 6 bases, V lost 0 bases, and 7 bases had no gene match. This CDR3 region has 16 residues. Germline lookup yields CDR1 MNHNS and CDR2 SASEGT. CDR3 DNA: TGTGCCAGCAGTGAAGCCCGGCGGGAGGTTCTCAATGAGCAGTTCTTC. Translated, it gives CASSEARREVLNEQFF.

This clone turned up a few times. The chain links TRBV4-1 to TRBJ1-4; no firm D call. The germline V and J ends were trimmed by 1 base and 8 bases, with 8 bases remaining between them. The CDR3 has 13 amino acids. Germline V CDR1 and CDR2: MGHRA, YSYEKL. Here the CDR3 DNA reads TGCGCCAGCAGCCAAGTTTTAAGCGAAAAACTGTTTTTT. It is translated as CASSQVLSEKLFF.

V is TRBV30 and J is TRBJ2-2; tentatively, D is TRBD2 (7 bases). Germline V CDR1 and CDR2: GTSNPN, SVGIG (reference sequence). Trimming pared 4 bases from V and 4 bases from J, leaving 13 bases between. The CDR3 is made up of 14 amino acids. CDR3 amino acids: CAWIRGAFTGELFF. The CDR3 DNA sequence: TGTGCCTGGATACGGGGGGCGTTCACCGGGGAGCTGTTTTTT.

The chain links TRBV30 to TRBJ2-5, with 13 bases aligning to TRBD2. Germline V CDR1 and CDR2: GTSNPN, SVGIG (reference sequence). This CDR3 has 16 residues. The V gene end was trimmed by 3 bases and the J gene end by 2 bases; junction bases not matched to a gene: 6. The CDR3 region is CAWSETSGRTQETQYF. Here the CDR3 DNA reads TGTGCCTGGAGCGAGACTAGCGGGAGGACACAAGAGACCCAGTACTTC. The full variable domain, with the rest looked up from reference TRBV30 and TRBJ2-5, is SQTIHQWPATLVQPVGSPLSLECTVEGTSNPNLYWYRQAAGRGLQLLFYSVGIGQISSEVPQNLSASRPQDRQFILSSKKLLLSDSGFYLCAWSETSGRTQETQYFGPGTRLLVL.

This clone was observed a single time. The genes are TRBV6-5 and TRBJ1-2; D is undetermined. The CDR3 is 13 residues long. CDR1 is MNHEY and CDR2 is SVGAGI in the germline V gene. Trimming stripped 6 bases from V and 8 bases from J, with 16 bases between. The CDR3 reads CASRYAWAAGYTF. The CDR3 DNA sequence: TGTGCCAGCAGGTACGCATGGGCAGCCGGCTACACCTTC.

The chain uses TRBV6-5 and TRBJ1-1, with no clear D. Trimming removed 0 bases from V and 3 bases from J, with 11 bases in between. From germline, CDR1 is MNHEY and CDR2 SVGAGI. The CDR3 extends over 15 amino acids. This chain's CDR3 is CASSYSKGADTEAFF. CDR3 in DNA: TGTGCCAGCAGTTACTCGAAGGGAGCGGACACTGAAGCTTTCTTT.

V gene TRBV7-2 combines with J gene TRBJ2-7; tentatively, D is TRBD1 (6 bases). This CDR3 contains 14 residues. The V end lost 4 bases, the J end lost 3 bases, and 13 bases lay between the germline ends. CDR1 is SGHTA and CDR2 is FQGNSA in the germline V gene. The CDR3 is CASSSDWGLYEQYF. In DNA, the CDR3 is TGTGCCAGCAGCTCTGACTGGGGGCTCTACGAGCAGTACTTC.

The chain uses TRBV19 and TRBJ1-5; D gene ambiguous. The V end lost 5 bases, the J end lost 1 base, and 6 bases lay between the germline ends. This CDR3 spans 13 amino acids. Per the germline V gene, CDR1 is LNHDA and CDR2 is SQIVND (reference sequence). This chain's CDR3 is CASSAASNQPQHF. Here the CDR3 DNA reads TGTGCCAGTAGTGCAGCGAGCAATCAGCCCCAGCATTTT.

CDR3 nucleotide sequence: TGCGCCAGCAGTCACCCCGCACGGCCTAGCGGAATCTCCTACGAGCAGTACTTC. Its protein product is CASSHPARPSGISYEQYF. The chain employs TRBV23-1 and TRBJ2-7; the match to TRBD2 covers 7 bases. TRBV23-1 is an ORF, with its function uncertain. With 3 bases clipped from V and 0 bases from J, the junction kept 14 bases outside the gene matches. The CDR3 extends over 18 amino acids.

The V and J genes are TRBV7-9 and TRBJ2-7; 9 nucleotides agree with TRBD1. Germline assignment: CDR1 SEHNR and CDR2 FQNEAQ (reference sequence). The CDR3 is made up of 16 amino acids. V gave up 2 bases and J gave up 4 bases; unmatched junction bases: 9. CDR3 DNA sequence: TGTGCCAGCAGCTTATTTATAGGGACAGGGATTTACGAGCAGTACTTC. Protein product: CASSLFIGTGIYEQYF.

This clone was seen a single time. The chain joins TRBV4-1 to TRBJ2-7; 8 bases map to TRBD1. Trimming took 6 bases from V and 2 from J; bases not matched to a gene: 9. This CDR3 comprises 15 residues. CDR1 is MGHRA, CDR2 YSYEKL, per germline. The CDR3 here is CASRDTGGPPYEQYF. In nucleotides, the CDR3 is TGCGCCAGCAGAGATACAGGGGGGCCCCCCTACGAGCAGTACTTC.

In DNA form, the CDR3 reads TGTGCCGGAGAAGGTGGCACTGGCACTGAAGCTTTCTTT. Translated, it gives CAGEGGTGTEAFF. The chain couples TRBV30 to TRBJ1-1; D gene unclear. CDR1 and CDR2 (germline): GTSNPN, SVGIG (reference sequence). V dropped 8 bases and J dropped 4 bases, with 17 bases sitting between them. The CDR3 is made up of 13 amino acids.

This clone was observed once. The chain couples TRBV11-2 to TRBJ2-7; D might be TRBD2 (5 bases). Trimming took off 1 base at V and 9 bases at J, with 16 bases between the two ends. Looked up from germline, CDR1 is SGHAT and CDR2 is FQNNGV. The CDR3 contains 14 residues. The CDR3: CASSLVRTDFWQYF. The CDR3 DNA follows: TGTGCCAGCAGCTTAGTAAGGACGGACTTTTGGCAGTACTTC.

The chain couples TRBV5-6 to TRBJ2-5, with a possible D match to TRBD2 (5 bases). Looked up from germline, CDR1 is SGHDT and CDR2 is YYEEEE. V was cut by 3 bases and J by 5 bases, with 17 bases left in between. CDR3 size: 15 residues. The CDR3 here is CASSWRPGMRETQYF. In nucleotides, the CDR3 is TGTGCCAGCAGCTGGAGGCCGGGCATGCGGGAGACCCAGTACTTC.

The chain combines TRBV5-6 with TRBJ1-2; 9 positions match TRBD1. The V gene end was trimmed by 4 bases and the J gene end by 0 bases; junction bases not matched to a gene: 4. This CDR3 has 15 residues. Germline V gene sequence: CDR1 SGHDT, CDR2 YYEEEE. CDR3 amino acids: CASSPGQGTNYGYTF. DNA of the CDR3: TGTGCCAGCAGCCCGGGACAGGGAACTAACTATGGCTACACCTTC.

This rearrangement joins TRBV4-1 to TRBJ2-2, with a weak D call TRBD2 (5 bases). Looked up from germline, CDR1 is MGHRA and CDR2 is YSYEKL. Trimming shortened V by 0 bases and J by 4 bases, and 12 bases separated the two germline ends. The CDR3 has 16 amino acids. The DNA of the CDR3 is TGCGCCAGCAGCCAAGAGTATCGGGCGGGCACCGGGGAGCTGTTTTTT. Translation gives CASSQEYRAGTGELFF.